A selection of T cell receptor beta chains follows, all from one sample in a study of T cell responses to AZD1222 COVID-19 vaccine. The repertoire was sequenced with immunoSEQ multiplex PCR; TCRdb's copy has only in-frame clones and lacks some. Among 90,000 to 150,000 clones listed, 80% to 90% were seen once. The material sequenced was peripheral blood, taken on day 0 of AZD1222 vaccination. These receptors came from an adult in good health. Both conserved end residues are part of each CDR3. Some rows have no size entry. The others give once, few or many, or a class for an expanded clone.

J gene: TRBJ1-2
clone size: NA
V gene: TRBV10-3
CDR3 protein: CATLRHTGGLTNYGYTF

J gene: TRBJ1-2
clone size: NA
V gene: TRBV5-1
CDR3 protein: CASSLAQGVAHGYTF

J gene: TRBJ1-4
clone size: NA
V gene: TRBV27
CDR3 protein: CASSLTGPLEKLFF

J gene: TRBJ2-7
clone size: NA
V gene: TRBV2
CDR3 protein: CASSDNRGRDEQYF

J gene: TRBJ2-1
clone size: NA
V gene: TRBV11-2
CDR3 protein: CATAGQFYNEQFF

J gene: TRBJ2-2
clone size: NA
V gene: TRBV9
CDR3 protein: CASSVDFREGDTGELFF

J gene: TRBJ2-2
clone size: NA
V gene: TRBV2
CDR3 protein: CASMDTGELFF

J gene: TRBJ2-5
clone size: NA
V gene: TRBV28
CDR3 protein: CASSLMVPGGSETQYF

J gene: TRBJ2-3
clone size: NA
V gene: TRBV11-2
CDR3 protein: CASSRSTDTQYF

J gene: TRBJ2-7
clone size: once
V gene: TRBV7-2
CDR3 protein: CASSLSTGVGYEQYF

J gene: TRBJ1-2
clone size: NA
V gene: TRBV29-1
CDR3 protein: CSVGPSQGVSYTF

J gene: TRBJ1-5
clone size: NA
V gene: TRBV7-9
CDR3 protein: CASSPPPGLSNQPQHF

J gene: TRBJ1-2
clone size: NA
V gene: TRBV21-1
CDR3 protein: CASRNRDRVANYGYTF

J gene: TRBJ1-2
clone size: NA
V gene: TRBV28
CDR3 protein: CASSHLRGYTF

J gene: TRBJ1-1
clone size: NA
V gene: TRBV19
CDR3 protein: CASRGTLNGLSEAFF

J gene: TRBJ2-7
clone size: few
V gene: TRBV7-9
CDR3 protein: CASSGRTYEQYF

J gene: TRBJ1-1
clone size: NA
V gene: TRBV18
CDR3 protein: CASSRQGGEAFF

J gene: TRBJ2-2
clone size: NA
V gene: TRBV3-1/TRBV3-2
CDR3 protein: CASTKVAGELFF

J gene: TRBJ2-7
clone size: NA
V gene: TRBV21-1
CDR3 protein: CASSPTGPYRDEQYF

J gene: TRBJ2-2
clone size: NA
V gene: TRBV11-2
CDR3 protein: CASSPGGQMTGELFF

J gene: TRBJ2-5
clone size: few
V gene: TRBV7-9
CDR3 protein: CASSLGGGVETQYF

J gene: TRBJ2-3
clone size: NA
V gene: TRBV30
CDR3 protein: CAWSAGGDTQYF

J gene: TRBJ2-1
clone size: NA
V gene: TRBV9
CDR3 protein: CASSVQGNEQFF

J gene: TRBJ1-5
clone size: few
V gene: TRBV28
CDR3 protein: CASLQVNQPQHF

J gene: TRBJ2-1
clone size: NA
V gene: TRBV28
CDR3 protein: CASSGLPAPRPNEQFF

J gene: TRBJ2-7
clone size: NA
V gene: TRBV5-1
CDR3 protein: CASSLAGKGGQPYEQYF

J gene: TRBJ2-5
clone size: NA
V gene: TRBV12-3/TRBV12-4
CDR3 protein: CASRDSRETQYF

J gene: TRBJ2-7
clone size: NA
V gene: TRBV3-1/TRBV3-2
CDR3 protein: CASSQGSLSASGRGYEQYF

J gene: TRBJ1-6
clone size: NA
V gene: TRBV3-1/TRBV3-2
CDR3 protein: CASSQESRGSPLHF

J gene: TRBJ1-1
clone size: NA
V gene: TRBV3-1/TRBV3-2
CDR3 protein: CASSQDLRFTEAFF

J gene: TRBJ2-7
clone size: NA
V gene: TRBV29-1
CDR3 protein: CSVPGQGATQQYF

J gene: TRBJ1-1
clone size: NA
V gene: TRBV28
CDR3 protein: CASSFRDRGMNTEAFF

J gene: TRBJ2-5
clone size: once
V gene: TRBV14
CDR3 protein: CASSQGRDQETQYF

J gene: TRBJ2-3
clone size: NA
V gene: TRBV11-2
CDR3 protein: CASSPGTFVSTDTQYF

J gene: TRBJ1-6
clone size: NA
V gene: TRBV19
CDR3 protein: CASSGTFNSPLHF

J gene: TRBJ1-2
clone size: NA
V gene: TRBV5-1
CDR3 protein: CASSPRDRAVNYGYTF

J gene: TRBJ1-1
clone size: NA
V gene: TRBV7-8
CDR3 protein: CASSLRTGGASGNTEAFF

J gene: TRBJ1-1
clone size: NA
V gene: TRBV28
CDR3 protein: CASVPRQKWDTEAFF

J gene: TRBJ1-6
clone size: NA
V gene: TRBV5-1
CDR3 protein: CASSPRDGGYSPLHF

J gene: TRBJ1-6
clone size: NA
V gene: TRBV30
CDR3 protein: CAAEGGTSPLHF

J gene: TRBJ1-1
clone size: few
V gene: TRBV28
CDR3 protein: CASSLPLGVRTEAFF

J gene: TRBJ1-2
clone size: NA
V gene: TRBV30
CDR3 protein: CAWSSGVYGYTF

J gene: TRBJ2-7
clone size: NA
V gene: TRBV2
CDR3 protein: CASSVDRILSSYEQYF

J gene: TRBJ2-2
clone size: NA
V gene: TRBV29-1
CDR3 protein: CSVEGKGGLVGELFF

J gene: TRBJ1-1
clone size: NA
V gene: TRBV30
CDR3 protein: CAWSVYRNTEAFF

J gene: TRBJ1-2
clone size: NA
V gene: TRBV19
CDR3 protein: CASTPPGQRDGYTF

J gene: TRBJ1-5
clone size: NA
V gene: TRBV19
CDR3 protein: CAGSIGTGAISNQPQHF

J gene: TRBJ1-4
clone size: NA
V gene: TRBV28
CDR3 protein: CASKFGQAHEKLFF

J gene: TRBJ2-1
clone size: NA
V gene: TRBV3-1/TRBV3-2
CDR3 protein: CASSHRSRYNEQFF